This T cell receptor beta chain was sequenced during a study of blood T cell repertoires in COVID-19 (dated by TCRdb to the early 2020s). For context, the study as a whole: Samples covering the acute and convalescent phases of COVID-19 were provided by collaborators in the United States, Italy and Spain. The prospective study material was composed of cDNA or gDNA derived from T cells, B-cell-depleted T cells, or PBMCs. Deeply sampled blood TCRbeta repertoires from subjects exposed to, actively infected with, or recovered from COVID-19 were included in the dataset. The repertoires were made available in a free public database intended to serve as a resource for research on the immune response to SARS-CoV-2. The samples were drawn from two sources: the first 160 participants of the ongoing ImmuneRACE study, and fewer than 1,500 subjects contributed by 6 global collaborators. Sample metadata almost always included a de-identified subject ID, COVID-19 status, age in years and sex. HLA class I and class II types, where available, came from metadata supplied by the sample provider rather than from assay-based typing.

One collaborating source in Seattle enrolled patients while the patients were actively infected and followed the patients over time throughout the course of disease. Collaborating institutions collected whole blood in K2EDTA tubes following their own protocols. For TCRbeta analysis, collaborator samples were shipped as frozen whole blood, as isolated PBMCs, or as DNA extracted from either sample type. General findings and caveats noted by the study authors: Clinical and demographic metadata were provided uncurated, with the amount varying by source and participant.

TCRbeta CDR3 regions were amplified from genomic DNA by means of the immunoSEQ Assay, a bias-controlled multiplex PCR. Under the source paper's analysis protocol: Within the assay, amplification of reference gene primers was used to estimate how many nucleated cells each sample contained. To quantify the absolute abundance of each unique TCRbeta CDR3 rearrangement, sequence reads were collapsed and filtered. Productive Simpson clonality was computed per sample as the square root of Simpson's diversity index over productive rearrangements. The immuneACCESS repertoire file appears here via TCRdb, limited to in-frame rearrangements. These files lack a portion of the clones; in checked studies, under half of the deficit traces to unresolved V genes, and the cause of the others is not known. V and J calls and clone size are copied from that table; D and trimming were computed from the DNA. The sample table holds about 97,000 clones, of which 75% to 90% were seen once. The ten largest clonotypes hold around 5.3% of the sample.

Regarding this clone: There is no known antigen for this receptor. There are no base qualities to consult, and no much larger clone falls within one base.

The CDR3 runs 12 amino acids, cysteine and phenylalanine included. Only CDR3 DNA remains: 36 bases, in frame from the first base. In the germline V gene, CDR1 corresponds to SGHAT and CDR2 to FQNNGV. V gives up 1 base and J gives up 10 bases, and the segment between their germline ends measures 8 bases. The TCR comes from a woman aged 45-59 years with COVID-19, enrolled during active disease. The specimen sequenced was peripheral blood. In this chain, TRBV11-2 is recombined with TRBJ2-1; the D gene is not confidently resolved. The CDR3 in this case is CASSLGLNEQFF. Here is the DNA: TGTGCCAGCAGCTTAGGCCTAAACGAGCAGTTCTTC.